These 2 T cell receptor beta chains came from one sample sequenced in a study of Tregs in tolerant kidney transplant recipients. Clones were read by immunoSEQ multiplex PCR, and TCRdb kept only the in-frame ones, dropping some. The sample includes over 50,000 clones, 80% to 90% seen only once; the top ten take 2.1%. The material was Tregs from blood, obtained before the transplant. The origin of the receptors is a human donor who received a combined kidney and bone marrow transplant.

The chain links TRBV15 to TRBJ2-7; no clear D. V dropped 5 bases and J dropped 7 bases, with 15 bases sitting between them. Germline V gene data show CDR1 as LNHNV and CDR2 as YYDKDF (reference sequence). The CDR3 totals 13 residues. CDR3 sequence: CATSSIGSWEQYF. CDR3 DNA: TGTGCCACCAGCTCTATAGGCTCCTGGGAGCAGTACTTC.

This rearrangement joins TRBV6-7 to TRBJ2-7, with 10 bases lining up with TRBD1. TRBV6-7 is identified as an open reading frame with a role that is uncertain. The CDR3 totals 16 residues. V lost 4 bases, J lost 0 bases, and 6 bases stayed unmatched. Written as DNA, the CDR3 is TGTGCCAGCAGTTCCGCGAGGGACAGGGGCTCCTACGAGCAGTACTTC. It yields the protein CASSSARDRGSYEQYF.